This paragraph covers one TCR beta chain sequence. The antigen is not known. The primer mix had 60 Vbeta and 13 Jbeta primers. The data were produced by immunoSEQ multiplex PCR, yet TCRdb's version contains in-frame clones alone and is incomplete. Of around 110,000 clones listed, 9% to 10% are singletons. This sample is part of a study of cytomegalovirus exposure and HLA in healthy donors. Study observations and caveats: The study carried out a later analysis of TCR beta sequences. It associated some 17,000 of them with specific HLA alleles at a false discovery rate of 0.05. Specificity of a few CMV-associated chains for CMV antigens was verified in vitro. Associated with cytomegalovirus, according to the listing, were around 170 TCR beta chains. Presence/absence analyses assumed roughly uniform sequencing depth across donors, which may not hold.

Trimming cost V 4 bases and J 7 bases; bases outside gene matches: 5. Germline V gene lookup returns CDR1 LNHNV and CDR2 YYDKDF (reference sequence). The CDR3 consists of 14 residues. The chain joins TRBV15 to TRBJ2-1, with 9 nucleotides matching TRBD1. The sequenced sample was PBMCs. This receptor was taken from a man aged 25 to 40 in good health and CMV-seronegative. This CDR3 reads CATSMGTGRNEQFF. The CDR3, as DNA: TGTGCCACCAGCATGGGGACAGGGAGGAATGAGCAGTTCTTC.